The rows below give T cell receptor beta chains drawn from one sample of a study of blood T cell repertoires in COVID-19. The assay was immunoSEQ multiplex PCR, and TCRdb's table has in-frame clones only and misses some. Here the sample spans around 86,000 clones, roughly 84% being singletons. Source material: peripheral blood. These receptor sequences come from a human donor in a cohort sampled during active COVID-19. Each CDR3 is given with its conserved first and last residue. D genes are given only for firm matches. Clone size, where shown, is once, few, many, or a class for clones that have expanded.

clone size: NA; D gene: TRBD1; V gene: TRBV7-9; J gene: TRBJ1-5; CDR3 protein: CASSTDRGDQPQHF; CDR3 DNA: TGTGCCAGCAGCACCGACAGGGGTGATCAGCCCCAGCATTTT
clone size: NA; D gene: TRBD1; V gene: TRBV19; J gene: TRBJ1-5; CDR3 protein: CASSIGGQNSNQPQHF; CDR3 DNA: TGTGCCAGTAGTATCGGGGGACAGAACAGCAATCAGCCCCAGCATTTT
clone size: NA; D gene: NA; V gene: TRBV5-4; J gene: TRBJ2-2; CDR3 protein: CASRRTEGPELFF; CDR3 DNA: TGTGCCAGCAGACGAACAGAAGGTCCTGAGCTGTTTTTT
clone size: NA; D gene: TRBD1; V gene: TRBV19; J gene: TRBJ2-1; CDR3 protein: CASGQGLDEQFF; CDR3 DNA: TGTGCCAGCGGACAGGGGCTTGATGAGCAGTTCTTC
clone size: NA; D gene: NA; V gene: TRBV28; J gene: TRBJ1-1; CDR3 protein: CASSLGADSEAFF; CDR3 DNA: TGTGCCAGCAGTTTAGGGGCCGACAGTGAAGCTTTCTTT
clone size: NA; D gene: TRBD1; V gene: TRBV29-1; J gene: TRBJ1-2; CDR3 protein: CSVSGGASGYTF; CDR3 DNA: TGCAGCGTTTCAGGGGGCGCATCTGGCTACACCTTC
clone size: medium-sized; D gene: TRBD1; V gene: TRBV27; J gene: TRBJ2-7; CDR3 protein: CASSLEQGVKYF; CDR3 DNA: TGTGCCAGCAGTTTAGAACAGGGGGTTAAGTACTTC
clone size: NA; D gene: NA; V gene: TRBV6-6; J gene: TRBJ1-3; CDR3 protein: CASSFAGNSGNTIYF; CDR3 DNA: TGTGCCAGCAGTTTCGCAGGAAACTCTGGAAACACCATATATTTT
clone size: NA; D gene: NA; V gene: TRBV3-1/TRBV3-2; J gene: TRBJ2-7; CDR3 protein: CASSQDFGSEQYF; CDR3 DNA: TGTGCCAGCAGCCAAGATTTTGGGAGCGAGCAGTACTTC
clone size: NA; D gene: TRBD1; V gene: TRBV5-4; J gene: TRBJ1-2; CDR3 protein: CASSPRTGGNWGYTF; CDR3 DNA: TGTGCCAGCAGCCCCCGGACAGGAGGAAACTGGGGCTACACCTTC
clone size: NA; D gene: TRBD2; V gene: TRBV5-6; J gene: TRBJ2-7; CDR3 protein: CASSARTSGITYEQYF; CDR3 DNA: TGTGCCAGCAGCGCAAGGACTAGCGGGATAACCTACGAGCAGTACTTC
clone size: few; D gene: TRBD1; V gene: TRBV6-1; J gene: TRBJ1-2; CDR3 protein: CASSEEDRGGGGYTF; CDR3 DNA: TGTGCCAGCAGTGAAGAGGACAGGGGGGGCGGTGGCTACACCTTC
clone size: NA; D gene: TRBD1; V gene: TRBV28; J gene: TRBJ2-7; CDR3 protein: CASSFQGQGSYEQYF; CDR3 DNA: TGTGCCAGCAGTTTCCAGGGACAGGGGTCTTACGAGCAGTACTTC
clone size: once; D gene: NA; V gene: TRBV5-1; J gene: TRBJ2-2; CDR3 protein: CASSLVLSIANTGELFF; CDR3 DNA: TGCGCCAGCAGCTTGGTTCTTAGTATTGCGAACACCGGGGAGCTGTTTTTT
clone size: NA; D gene: TRBD1; V gene: TRBV18; J gene: TRBJ2-2; CDR3 protein: CASSPRERYTGALGTGELFF; CDR3 DNA: TGTGCCAGCTCACCGCGCGAGAGATACACAGGGGCCCTCGGCACCGGGGAGCTGTTTTTT
clone size: few; D gene: NA; V gene: TRBV2; J gene: TRBJ1-1; CDR3 protein: CASLDTYTEAFF; CDR3 DNA: TGTGCCAGTTTGGACACGTACACTGAAGCTTTCTTT
clone size: NA; D gene: NA; V gene: TRBV6-5; J gene: TRBJ2-2; CDR3 protein: CASSYSWTTNTGELFF; CDR3 DNA: TGTGCCAGCAGTTACTCGTGGACAACGAACACCGGGGAGCTGTTTTTT
clone size: NA; D gene: NA; V gene: TRBV6-5; J gene: TRBJ1-3; CDR3 protein: CASRGGYSGNTIYF; CDR3 DNA: TGTGCCAGCAGGGGGGGGTACTCTGGAAACACCATATATTTT
clone size: NA; D gene: NA; V gene: TRBV30; J gene: TRBJ2-7; CDR3 protein: CAWSGRGGHNYEQYF; CDR3 DNA: TGTGCCTGGAGTGGTAGGGGTGGACACAACTACGAGCAGTACTTC
clone size: NA; D gene: NA; V gene: TRBV28; J gene: TRBJ1-3; CDR3 protein: CASSFSLSGNTIYF; CDR3 DNA: TGTGCCAGCAGTTTTTCTCTCTCTGGAAACACCATATATTTT
clone size: few; D gene: TRBD2; V gene: TRBV7-2; J gene: TRBJ2-7; CDR3 protein: CASSLASGGTYEQYF; CDR3 DNA: TGTGCCAGCAGCTTAGCTAGCGGGGGCACCTACGAGCAGTACTTC
clone size: NA; D gene: TRBD2; V gene: TRBV5-1; J gene: TRBJ2-3; CDR3 protein: CASIAGTVFTDTQYF; CDR3 DNA: TGCGCTAGTATAGCGGGGACGGTTTTCACAGATACGCAGTATTTT
clone size: once; D gene: NA; V gene: TRBV5-4; J gene: TRBJ2-3; CDR3 protein: CASSQASGVGTDTQYF; CDR3 DNA: TGTGCCAGCAGCCAGGCGAGCGGTGTGGGCACAGATACGCAGTATTTT
clone size: NA; D gene: TRBD1; V gene: TRBV9; J gene: TRBJ1-5; CDR3 protein: CASTRGPDSDQPQHF; CDR3 DNA: TGTGCCAGCACCAGGGGGCCGGATAGCGATCAGCCCCAGCATTTT
clone size: NA; D gene: NA; V gene: TRBV5-1; J gene: TRBJ1-1; CDR3 protein: CASSALANTEAFF; CDR3 DNA: TGCGCCAGCAGCGCCCTGGCAAACACTGAAGCTTTCTTT
clone size: once; D gene: TRBD1; V gene: TRBV5-1; J gene: TRBJ2-7; CDR3 protein: CASSLGTGVSYEQYF; CDR3 DNA: TGCGCCAGCAGCCTAGGGACAGGAGTCTCCTACGAGCAGTACTTC
clone size: NA; D gene: TRBD2; V gene: TRBV6-5; J gene: TRBJ2-5; CDR3 protein: CASSLAEETQYF; CDR3 DNA: TGTGCCAGCAGTCTAGCGGAAGAGACCCAGTACTTC
clone size: NA; D gene: TRBD2; V gene: TRBV25-1; J gene: TRBJ2-1; CDR3 protein: CASLAWEGNEQFF; CDR3 DNA: TGTGCCAGCCTGGCTTGGGAGGGGAATGAGCAGTTCTTC
clone size: NA; D gene: TRBD1; V gene: TRBV7-9; J gene: TRBJ2-7; CDR3 protein: CASSLVGGQDSYEQYF; CDR3 DNA: TGTGCCAGCAGCTTAGTTGGAGGACAGGACTCTTACGAGCAGTACTTC
clone size: NA; D gene: NA; V gene: TRBV25-1; J gene: TRBJ2-7; CDR3 protein: CATKPRRGNEQYF; CDR3 DNA: TGTGCCACCAAACCGAGGAGGGGTAACGAGCAGTACTTC
clone size: NA; D gene: TRBD2; V gene: TRBV5-4; J gene: TRBJ2-1; CDR3 protein: CASSLEAGPYNEQFF; CDR3 DNA: TGTGCCAGCAGCTTGGAAGCGGGGCCGTACAATGAGCAGTTCTTC
clone size: NA; D gene: NA; V gene: TRBV7-9; J gene: TRBJ2-7; CDR3 protein: CASSSDREPTNEQYF; CDR3 DNA: TGTGCCAGCAGCTCAGATCGGGAACCAACCAACGAGCAGTACTTC
clone size: NA; D gene: NA; V gene: TRBV2; J gene: TRBJ1-5; CDR3 protein: CASSLDRDQPQHF; CDR3 DNA: TGTGCCAGCAGTTTGGACAGAGATCAGCCCCAGCATTTT
clone size: NA; D gene: TRBD1; V gene: TRBV4-2; J gene: TRBJ2-7; CDR3 protein: CASSPSRGTGPWYEQYF; CDR3 DNA: TGTGCCAGCAGCCCTAGCCGCGGGACAGGGCCATGGTACGAGCAGTACTTC
clone size: NA; D gene: NA; V gene: TRBV18; J gene: TRBJ2-5; CDR3 protein: CASSSGGPGETQYF; CDR3 DNA: TGTGCCAGCTCTTCGGGCGGACCGGGGGAGACCCAGTACTTC
clone size: NA; D gene: TRBD2; V gene: TRBV18; J gene: TRBJ2-1; CDR3 protein: CASSPPKREIYNEQFF; CDR3 DNA: TGTGCCAGCTCACCACCGAAGCGGGAGATCTACAATGAGCAGTTCTTC
clone size: NA; D gene: NA; V gene: TRBV5-5; J gene: TRBJ2-3; CDR3 protein: CASSSIPGRGSTDTQYF; CDR3 DNA: TGTGCCAGCAGCTCTATTCCGGGCAGGGGAAGCACAGATACGCAGTATTTT
clone size: NA; D gene: NA; V gene: TRBV21-1; J gene: TRBJ1-1; CDR3 protein: CARGGRTNTEAFF; CDR3 DNA: TGTGCCAGGGGGGGACGGACGAACACTGAAGCTTTCTTT
clone size: few; D gene: TRBD1; V gene: TRBV6-5; J gene: TRBJ2-7; CDR3 protein: CASSYRGDRAYEQYF; CDR3 DNA: TGTGCCAGCAGTTACAGGGGGGACAGGGCCTACGAGCAGTACTTC
clone size: NA; D gene: NA; V gene: TRBV19; J gene: TRBJ2-7; CDR3 protein: CASSIWQEGSYEQYF; CDR3 DNA: TGTGCCAGTAGTATTTGGCAGGAAGGCTCCTACGAGCAGTACTTC